Listed below are T cell receptor beta chains from one sample, sequenced in a study of T cell responses to AZD1222 COVID-19 vaccine. Produced via immunoSEQ multiplex PCR; TCRdb's table is partial and in-frame only. The data hold 140,000 to 150,000 clones, with over 75% observed a single time. The sequencing used peripheral blood, collected 28 days after the second dose of the MenACWY control vaccine. Every receptor here comes from an adult who received the MenACWY meningococcal vaccine as a control. The CDR3 runs from the conserved cysteine through the conserved F or W. A D gene is named only where the DNA matches it firmly. The size field is filled for only some rows; it gives once, few, many or a size class.

-,TRBJ1-5,14,-,TRBV19,CASSPGTGNQPQHF,TGTGCCAGTAGTCCCGGGACGGGTAATCAGCCCCAGCATTTT
-,TRBJ1-4,15,-,TRBV5-1,CASSLELQANEKLFF,TGCGCCAGCAGCTTGGAGTTGCAGGCTAATGAAAAACTGTTTTTT
-,TRBJ2-7,18,-,TRBV4-2,CASSQDHQAALISYEQYF,TGTGCCAGCAGCCAAGATCATCAAGCGGCACTTATATCCTACGAGCAGTACTTC
-,TRBJ2-2,13,-,TRBV6-4,CACRNSGTGELFF,TGTGCCTGTAGGAACTCAGGCACCGGGGAGCTGTTTTTT
once,TRBJ2-7,13,-,TRBV12-3/TRBV12-4,CASSLPLSYEQYF,TGTGCCAGCAGTTTACCCCTCTCCTACGAGCAGTACTTC
-,TRBJ2-7,14,-,TRBV27,CASSGHYGGYEQYF,TGTGCCAGTTCCGGACACTACGGGGGTTACGAGCAGTACTTC
-,TRBJ2-5,13,-,TRBV2,CASSSTRGETQYF,TGTGCCAGCAGTTCGACCAGAGGGGAGACCCAGTACTTC
-,TRBJ2-7,13,TRBD2,TRBV19,CASGTSGNYEQYF,TGTGCCAGTGGGACTAGCGGGAACTACGAGCAGTACTTC
-,TRBJ2-1,17,TRBD2,TRBV7-9,CASSLWASGRARNEQFF,TGTGCCAGCAGCTTATGGGCTAGCGGGAGGGCCCGCAATGAGCAGTTCTTC
-,TRBJ2-7,16,TRBD2,TRBV5-4,CASSPQNSGNSYEQYF,TGTGCCAGCAGCCCCCAAAATAGCGGGAACTCCTACGAGCAGTACTTC
-,TRBJ1-2,14,-,TRBV2,CASSERAGLGGYTF,TGTGCCAGCAGTGAAAGGGCAGGTCTAGGAGGCTACACCTTC
-,TRBJ2-5,14,-,TRBV7-3,CASSPTGLQETQYF,TGTGCCAGCAGCCCGACAGGCCTCCAAGAGACCCAGTACTTC